The next 23 T cell receptor beta chains were all read from a single sample in a study of tissue T cells after allogeneic stem cell transplantation. Produced via immunoSEQ multiplex PCR; TCRdb's table is partial and in-frame only. This sample has approximately 5,000 clones, with roughly 69% found just once. The source was tissue from the colon, collected at autopsy. The receptors originated from an older female donor with lung cancer.

The gene calls are TRBV7-8 and TRBJ2-5, with unresolved D. The V gene's germline CDR1 is SGHVS and CDR2 FQNEAQ. The CDR3 consists of 12 residues. Trimming left V 5 bases short and J 5 bases short, with 9 bases between. The CDR3 DNA is TGTGCCAGCAGCCCATACGGGGAGACCCAGTACTTC. Translation gives CASSPYGETQYF.

The rearrangement uses TRBV19 and TRBJ2-1; 10 nucleotides agree with TRBD2. The germline CDR1 and CDR2 sequences are LNHDA and SQIVND (reference sequence). With 2 bases clipped from V and 7 bases from J, the junction kept 8 bases outside the gene matches. CDR3 length: 16 residues. In DNA form, the CDR3 reads TGTGCCAGTAGTATAAGAGTAGCGGGAGGTAGGAATGAGCAGTTCTTC. Residues: CASSIRVAGGRNEQFF.

This chain links TRBV19 with TRBJ1-5, with a tentative D call TRBD1 (5 bases). Germline assignment: CDR1 LNHDA and CDR2 SQIVND (reference sequence). V was clipped by 3 bases and J by 5 bases, with 14 bases between them. There are 15 residues in the CDR3. In DNA, the CDR3 is TGTGCCAGTAGTATCGCAGGGTCCCTTGATCAGCCCCAGCATTTT. Protein: CASSIAGSLDQPQHF.

The rearrangement joins TRBV30 to TRBJ2-7, with TRBD2 matching 8 bases. The CDR3 is 15 residues long. The V gene end was trimmed by 2 bases and the J gene end by 8 bases; junction bases not matched to a gene: 14. CDR1 and CDR2 (germline): GTSNPN, SVGIG (reference sequence). The CDR3 DNA follows: TGTGCCTGGAGTTTCCACACGGGAGGGGCGCGGAAGCAGTACTTC. It translates to CAWSFHTGGARKQYF.

The CDR3 DNA sequence: TGTGCCAGCAGCTTATCGTTAGCTAACTATGGCTACACCTTC. Translation gives CASSLSLANYGYTF. The J gene is TRBJ1-2, the V gene TRBV7-8, with D hard to call. CDR3 length: 14 amino acids. CDR1 is SGHVS, CDR2 FQNEAQ, per germline. Trimming removed 2 bases from V and 0 bases from J, with 7 bases in between.

This chain links TRBV24-1 with TRBJ1-2; D unclear. CDR3 length equals 13 residues. Germline V gene data show CDR1 as KGHDR and CDR2 as SFDVKD. Trimming left V 7 bases short and J 2 bases short, with 10 bases between. In DNA, the CDR3 is TGTGCCACCAGCCCTACAGCAAACTATGGCTACACCTTC. It encodes CATSPTANYGYTF.

The chain has TRBV18 and TRBJ2-3; no firm D call. Deletions cut 6 bases from V and 1 base from J, with 8 bases between. Germline V gene lookup returns CDR1 KGHSH and CDR2 LQKENI. The CDR3 runs 13 residues. CDR3 region: CASSNTGTDTQYF. Written as DNA, the CDR3 is TGTGCCAGCTCCAACACGGGCACAGATACGCAGTATTTT.

Only a few counts were recorded for this clone. The chain uses TRBV3-1 (or the pseudogene TRBV3-2) and TRBJ1-6, with D unresolved. CDR3 length equals 14 residues. V lost 3 bases and J lost 5, with 8 bases in between. Germline CDR1 and CDR2: LGHDT and YNNKEL (reference sequence). In DNA, the CDR3 is TGTGCCAGCAGCCACGGGGTTAATAATTCACCCCTCCACTTT. Protein: CASSHGVNNSPLHF.

This chain connects TRBV9 to TRBJ1-2; no firm D call. Germline V gene sequence: CDR1 SGDLS, CDR2 YYNGEE. CDR3 length: 13 residues. Trimming stripped 1 base from V and 8 bases from J, with 12 bases between. DNA for the CDR3: TGTGCCAGCAGCGTAATGAGCAGAGGAGGCTACACCTTC. Translation gives CASSVMSRGGYTF. The complete variable domain, with remaining parts taken from reference TRBV9 and TRBJ1-2, reads DSGVTQTPKHLITATGQRVTLRCSPRSGDLSVYWYQQSLDQGLQFLIQYYNGEERAKGNILERFSAQQFPDLHSELNLSSLELGDSALYFCASSVMSRGGYTFGSGTRLTVV.

This chain joins TRBV4-3 and TRBJ1-2; TRBD1 matches 7 bases. This CDR3 is built from 13 residues. V was pared by 6 bases and J by 2 bases, with 3 bases of the junction left unmatched. CDR1 and CDR2 (germline): LGHNA, YSLEER. The CDR3 bases are TGCGCCAGCAGAGGGACAGAAAACTATGGCTACACCTTC. Translating gives CASRGTENYGYTF.

This clone was seen a few times. The chain recombines TRBV5-8 with TRBJ2-1; TRBD1 matches at 8 bases. Germline lookup yields CDR1 SGHTS and CDR2 YDEGEE. The CDR3 loop spans 15 amino acids. V lost 6 bases to trimming and J lost 0 bases; unmatched junction nucleotides: 5. The chain's CDR3 is CASIRDRSSYNEQFF. Written as DNA, the CDR3 is TGTGCCAGCATCCGGGACAGGAGCTCCTACAATGAGCAGTTCTTC.

J is TRBJ2-1 and V is TRBV7-8; 10 nucleotides line up with TRBD2. The CDR3 contains 17 residues. Germline V gene lookup returns CDR1 SGHVS and CDR2 FQNEAQ. Losses at the gene ends were 5 bases for V and 0 bases for J; bases not matched to a gene: 7. CDR3 residues: CASSPGLAVSSYNEQFF. The CDR3 nucleotides are TGTGCCAGCAGCCCTGGACTAGCGGTTAGCTCCTACAATGAGCAGTTCTTC. Using reference TRBV7-8 and TRBJ2-1 for the parts outside the CDR3, the full variable domain is GAGVSQSPRYKVAKRGQDVALRCDPISGHVSLFWYQQALGQGPEFLTYFQNEAQLDKSGLPSDRFFAERPEGSVSTLKIQRTQQEDSAVYLCASSPGLAVSSYNEQFFGPGTRLTVL.

This chain uses TRBV7-9 with TRBJ2-6; TRBD2 matches 8 bases. V was clipped by 2 bases and J by 4 bases; unmatched bases: 7. This CDR3 has 17 amino acids. Germline CDR1 reads SEHNR; CDR2 reads FQNEAQ (reference sequence). Here the CDR3 DNA reads TGTGCCAGCAGCTTATCCCGGGGGGGAACCGGGGCCAACGTCCTGACTTTC. It is translated as CASSLSRGGTGANVLTF.

The chain recombines TRBV3-1 (or the pseudogene TRBV3-2) with TRBJ1-1, with D unclear. V lost 0 bases, J lost 8 bases, and 13 bases lay in between. The germline V gene encodes CDR1 LGHDT and CDR2 YNNKEL (reference sequence). CDR3 size: 14 residues. The CDR3 loop reads CASSQDRREPEAFF. CDR3 DNA: TGTGCCAGCAGCCAAGATAGAAGAGAACCCGAAGCTTTCTTT.

V is TRBV21-1 and J is TRBJ2-5; TRBD2, as called in the table, went unchecked against the DNA. TRBV21-1 is labeled a pseudogene. The CDR3 spans 14 residues. The chain's CDR3 is CASSKEVAQETQYF. The CDR3, as DNA: TGTGCCAGCAGCAAAGAGGTAGCGCAAGAGACCCAGTACTTC.

The chain employs TRBV3-1 (or the pseudogene TRBV3-2) and TRBJ1-1, with D possibly matching TRBD1 (5 bases). CDR3 length equals 13 residues. The germline V gene encodes CDR1 LGHDT and CDR2 YNNKEL (reference sequence). Between the trimmed V and J ends, which lost 4 bases and 11 bases, there was a span of 17 bases. CDR3 bases: TGTGCCAGCAGCCCTCTCGGGGGGACCAGGGCTTTCTTT. Protein product: CASSPLGGTRAFF.

The chain carries TRBV5-5 and TRBJ2-5, with D unresolved. Trimming took 1 base from V and 4 from J, leaving 8 bases between them. This CDR3 is built from 13 residues. Per the germline V gene, CDR1 is SGHKS and CDR2 is YYEKEE (reference sequence). The CDR3 DNA follows: TGTGCCAGCAGCTTGCCGGGTGTAGAGACCCAGTACTTC. This sequence encodes CASSLPGVETQYF.

The CDR3 is CASSLRQNYEQYF. CDR3 coding DNA: TGTGCCAGCAGCTTAAGGCAAAACTACGAGCAGTACTTC. The chain joins TRBV7-2 to TRBJ2-7, with unresolved D. The CDR3 loop spans 13 amino acids. The germline gives CDR1 SGHTA, CDR2 FQGNSA. Trimming took off 2 bases at V and 3 bases at J, with 8 bases between the two ends.

The chain uses TRBV7-2 and TRBJ2-5, with D unresolved. The germline V gene encodes CDR1 SGHTA and CDR2 FQGNSA. The CDR3 runs 15 residues. The V end was cut by 2 bases, the J end by 0 bases, with 10 bases between. The DNA for the CDR3 is TGTGCCAGCAGCTTAAGTAATCTGTACCAAGAGACCCAGTACTTC. This gives the protein CASSLSNLYQETQYF.

The chain joins TRBV12-5 to TRBJ2-1; D unresolved. This CDR3 has 12 residues. The germline V and J ends were trimmed by 8 bases and 3 bases, with 8 bases remaining between them. Germline V gene lookup returns CDR1 LGHNT and CDR2 FRNRAP. The CDR3 spells CASTGHYNEQFF. The CDR3 nucleotides are TGTGCTAGTACGGGTCACTACAATGAGCAGTTCTTC. Using reference TRBV12-5 and TRBJ2-1 for the parts outside the CDR3, the full variable domain is DARVTQTPRHKVTEMGQEVTMRCQPILGHNTVFWYRQTMMQGLELLAYFRNRAPLDDSGMPKDRFSAEMPDATLATLKIQPSEPRDSAVYFCASTGHYNEQFFGPGTRLTVL.

V and J are TRBV3-1 (or the pseudogene TRBV3-2) and TRBJ2-6; D is ambiguous. V was trimmed by 4 bases and J by 0 bases, leaving 10 bases between them. CDR3 length equals 16 residues. From germline, CDR1 is LGHDT and CDR2 YNNKEL (reference sequence). The CDR3 reads CASSPIQFSGANVLTF. Here the CDR3 DNA reads TGTGCCAGCAGCCCCATACAGTTCTCTGGGGCCAACGTCCTGACTTTC.

For the CDR3, the DNA is TGTGCCAGCAGCCAACAAGCTAACTATGGCTACACCTTC. It yields the protein CASSQQANYGYTF. The chain is built from TRBV7-2 and TRBJ1-2; D not certain. This CDR3 contains 13 residues. Germline loops: CDR1 SGHTA, CDR2 FQGNSA. The ends were cut back, 5 bases at V and 0 bases at J, with 7 bases in the middle.

The V and J genes are TRBV19 and TRBJ1-3; D ambiguous. The V and J ends lost 7 bases and 0 bases respectively, with 7 bases between them. Germline V lookup: CDR1 LNHDA, CDR2 SQIVND (reference sequence). The CDR3 has 13 amino acids. CDR3 amino acids: CASMPGSGNTIYF. Here the CDR3 DNA reads TGTGCCAGTATGCCGGGCTCTGGAAACACCATATATTTT.